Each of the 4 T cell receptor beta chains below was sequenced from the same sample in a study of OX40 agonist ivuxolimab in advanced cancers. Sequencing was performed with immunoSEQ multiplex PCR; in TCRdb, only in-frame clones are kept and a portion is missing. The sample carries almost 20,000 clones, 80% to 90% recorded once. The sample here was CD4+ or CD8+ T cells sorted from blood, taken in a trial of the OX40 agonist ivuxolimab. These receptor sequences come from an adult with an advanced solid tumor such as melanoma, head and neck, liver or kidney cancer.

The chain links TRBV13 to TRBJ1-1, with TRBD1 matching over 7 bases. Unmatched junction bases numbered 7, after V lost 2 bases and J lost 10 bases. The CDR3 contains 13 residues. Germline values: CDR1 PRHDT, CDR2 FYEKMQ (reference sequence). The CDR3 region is CASSLRAYRGAFF. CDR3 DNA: TGTGCCAGCAGCTTACGGGCTTACAGGGGAGCTTTCTTT.

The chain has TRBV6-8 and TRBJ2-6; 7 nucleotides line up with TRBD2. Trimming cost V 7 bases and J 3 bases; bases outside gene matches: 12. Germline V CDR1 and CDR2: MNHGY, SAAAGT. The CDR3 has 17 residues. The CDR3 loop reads CASILGLGGNGANVLTF. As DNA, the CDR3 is TGTGCCAGCATCCTAGGACTAGGTGGTAATGGGGCCAACGTCCTGACTTTC.

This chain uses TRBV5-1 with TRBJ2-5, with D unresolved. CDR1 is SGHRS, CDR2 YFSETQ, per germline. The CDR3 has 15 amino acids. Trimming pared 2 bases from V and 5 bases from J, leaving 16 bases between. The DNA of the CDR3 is TGCGCCAGCAGCTTCCCGCGATCCCGACCGGAGACCCAGTACTTC. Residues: CASSFPRSRPETQYF. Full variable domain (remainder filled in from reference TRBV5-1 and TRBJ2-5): KAGVTQTPRYLIKTRGQQVTLSCSPISGHRSVSWYQQTPGQGLQFLFEYFSETQRNKGNFPGRFSGRQFSNSRSEMNVSTLELGDSALYLCASSFPRSRPETQYFGPGTRLLVL.

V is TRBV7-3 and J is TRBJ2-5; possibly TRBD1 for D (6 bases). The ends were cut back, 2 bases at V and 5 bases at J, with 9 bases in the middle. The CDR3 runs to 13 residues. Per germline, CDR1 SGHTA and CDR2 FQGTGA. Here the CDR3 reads CASSLQGRETQYF. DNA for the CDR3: TGTGCCAGCAGCTTACAGGGGCGCGAGACCCAGTACTTC.